A single sample gave rise to the 21 T cell receptor beta chains below, sequenced in a study of T cells in localized non-small cell lung cancer. Sequencing was performed with immunoSEQ multiplex PCR; in TCRdb, only in-frame clones are kept and a portion is missing. The repertoire consists of roughly 33,000 clones, with 85% to 90% occurring once and the leading ten covering less than 5%. The input for sequencing was peripheral blood, taken before any cancer treatment. These receptor sequences come from a woman aged 40-75 years with stage I lung adenocarcinoma.

The count of this clone is one. V gene TRBV9 combines with J gene TRBJ2-7; 10 nucleotides line up with TRBD2. This CDR3 comprises 15 residues. From germline, CDR1 is SGDLS and CDR2 YYNGEE. The junction had 5 bases not matched to a gene; V was cut back by 3 bases and J by 2 bases. The CDR3 is CASSAGLADAYEQYF. CDR3 nucleotides: TGTGCCAGCAGCGCCGGACTAGCGGATGCCTACGAGCAGTACTTC.

The CDR3 sequence: CASSLRVGVISGNTIYF. CDR3 nucleotides: TGTGCCAGCAGCTTAAGGGTGGGGGTTATCTCTGGAAACACCATATATTTT. This rearrangement joins TRBV7-8 to TRBJ1-3, with D perhaps matching TRBD1 (5 bases). Trimming took 2 bases from V and 0 from J, leaving 14 bases between them. The length of the CDR3 is 17 residues. Germline CDR1 SGHVS, CDR2 FQNEAQ.

V and J are TRBV19 and TRBJ1-1; a weak D match, TRBD1 (5 bases). CDR3 length: 14 residues. Per germline, CDR1 LNHDA and CDR2 SQIVND (reference sequence). Trimming left V 2 bases short and J 7 bases short, with 14 bases between. CDR3 in DNA: TGTGCCAGTAGTATACGAATCGGGACCCTTGAAGCTTTCTTT. Translated: CASSIRIGTLEAFF.

The chain uses TRBV11-1 and TRBJ2-2; tentative D call: TRBD1 (6 bases). Germline V gene sequence: CDR1 SGHAT, CDR2 FQDESV (reference sequence). Trimming removed 10 bases at V and 5 bases at J, with 17 bases between. The CDR3 loop spans 14 amino acids. CDR3 residues: CAIGPQGRTGELFF. The CDR3 nucleotides read TGTGCCATTGGGCCGCAGGGGAGAACCGGGGAGCTGTTTTTT.

The rearrangement links TRBV7-9 to TRBJ2-7; 10 bases are shared with TRBD1. V lost 1 base and J lost 6; bases outside the gene matches: 6. This CDR3 is 15 amino acids long. Looked up from germline, CDR1 is SEHNR and CDR2 is FQNEAQ (reference sequence). The CDR3: CASSLGQGAPGEQYF. CDR3 coding DNA: TGTGCCAGCAGCTTAGGACAGGGGGCGCCTGGCGAGCAGTACTTC.

The chain joins TRBV19 to TRBJ2-3, with D perhaps TRBD1 or TRBD2 (5 bases each). The CDR3 contains 14 residues. Germline CDR1 is LNHDA and CDR2 is SQIVND (reference sequence). V was cut by 3 bases and J by 3 bases, with 10 bases left in between. The CDR3 DNA is TGTGCCAGTAGTATCGGTTGGGGGACAGATACGCAGTATTTT. As protein: CASSIGWGTDTQYF.

The rearrangement links TRBV4-2 to TRBJ1-5; no definite D call. The CDR3 is 16 residues long. The V gene lost 2 bases and the J gene lost 0 bases, with 11 bases spanning the gap. CDR1 is LGHNA and CDR2 is YNFKEQ in the germline V gene. The CDR3 DNA is TGTGCCAGCAGCCAACTAACACCCGATAGCAATCAGCCCCAGCATTTT. It specifies CASSQLTPDSNQPQHF.

This clone was detected only once. This chain uses TRBV7-9 with TRBJ2-2, with D maybe TRBD2 (6 bases). The CDR3 extends over 15 amino acids. V was shortened by 4 bases and J by 3 bases, with 12 bases between the two germline ends. The germline gives CDR1 SEHNR, CDR2 FQNEAQ (reference sequence). The chain's CDR3 is CASSWGVGDTGELFF. The CDR3, as DNA: TGTGCCAGCAGCTGGGGGGTTGGGGACACCGGGGAGCTGTTTTTT.

This clone came up a few times. The DNA of the CDR3 is TGTGCCAGCGAAAACAGGGGTCCGGGCGAGCAGTACTTC. Encoded protein: CASENRGPGEQYF. The rearrangement joins TRBV11-3 to TRBJ2-7; TRBD1 matches 7 bases. Per germline, CDR1 SGHNT and CDR2 YENEEA. The CDR3 totals 13 residues. Germline trimming cut 8 bases from V and 6 bases from J; bases unmatched to any gene: 10.

The J gene is TRBJ1-2, the V gene TRBV9, with D perhaps matching TRBD1 (5 bases). Germline CDR1 is SGDLS and CDR2 is YYNGEE. Trimming left V 3 bases short and J 8 bases short, with 20 bases between. CDR3 size: 15 residues. CDR3 DNA: TGTGCCAGCAGCGCCCGGGACCGTGTTTTATTAGGCTACACCTTC. Translation: CASSARDRVLLGYTF.

The chain employs TRBV9 and TRBJ1-2; D unresolved. Germline-derived CDR1 and CDR2 are SGDLS and YYNGEE. The CDR3 length is 14 residues. The V gene lost 3 bases and the J gene lost 4 bases, with 13 bases spanning the gap. The CDR3 nucleotides are TGTGCCAGCAGCGAGTCGGCGGGAGGCTATGGCTACACCTTC. Its protein product is CASSESAGGYGYTF.

J is TRBJ1-2 and V is TRBV5-1; D gene unclear. The CDR3 runs to 14 residues. The germline V and J ends were trimmed by 2 bases and 4 bases, with 12 bases remaining between them. From germline, CDR1 is SGHRS and CDR2 YFSETQ. CDR3 DNA: TGCGCCAGCAGCTTACGCCCGGAGGCCTATGGCTACACCTTC. Amino acids: CASSLRPEAYGYTF.

CDR3 in DNA: TGTGCCAGCAGCCAAAGGGTGATAGGGGGCTATGGCTACACCTTC. This translates into CASSQRVIGGYGYTF. The V gene is TRBV5-8, the J gene TRBJ1-2, with a tentative D call TRBD1 (6 bases). The V end was cut by 4 bases, the J end by 4 bases, with 17 bases between. Germline values: CDR1 SGHTS, CDR2 YDEGEE. This CDR3 region has 15 residues.

This chain connects TRBV11-1 to TRBJ1-2, with D hard to call. The length of the CDR3 is 13 residues. V lost 1 base to trimming and J lost 2 bases, with 5 bases between them. In germline, CDR1 is SGHAT, CDR2 FQDESV (reference sequence). The CDR3 here is CASSLVPNYGYTF. The CDR3 region has the DNA TGTGCCAGCAGCTTAGTACCCAACTATGGCTACACCTTC.

The gene calls are TRBV2 and TRBJ1-2, with D perhaps matching TRBD1 (5 bases). The CDR3 runs 13 residues. The germline V and J ends were trimmed by 7 bases and 1 base, with 10 bases remaining between them. CDR1 SNHLY and CDR2 FYNNEI come from the germline V gene. The CDR3 DNA reads TGTGCCAGCAATGAGGACATTAACTATGGCTACACCTTC. Translation gives CASNEDINYGYTF.

The J gene is TRBJ2-3, the V gene TRBV5-6; TRBD2 agrees at 9 bases. The CDR3 runs to 16 residues. Germline V gene sequence: CDR1 SGHDT, CDR2 YYEEEE. J lost 1 base, V lost 0 bases, and 3 bases had no gene match. The CDR3 sequence is CASSLAVAGGTDTQYF. The CDR3 nucleotides are TGTGCCAGCAGCTTGGCCGTAGCGGGAGGCACAGATACGCAGTATTTT.

V gene TRBV20-1 combines with J gene TRBJ1-2; 7 nucleotides agree with TRBD1. Losses at the gene ends were 5 bases for V and 7 bases for J; bases not matched to a gene: 4. CDR1 and CDR2 (germline): DFQATT, SNEGSKA (reference sequence). The CDR3 contains 11 residues. CDR3 in amino acids: CSAGDSAGYTF. CDR3 nucleotides: TGCAGTGCTGGGGACAGTGCTGGCTACACCTTC.

The genes are TRBV5-8 and TRBJ2-2; 7 bases map to TRBD1. The CDR3 runs to 16 residues. Losses at the gene ends were 3 bases for V and 4 bases for J; bases not matched to a gene: 9. The germline V gene has CDR1 SGHTS and CDR2 YDEGEE. The CDR3 spells CASSSGSGTVTGELFF. The DNA for the CDR3 is TGTGCCAGCAGCTCGGGTAGTGGGACAGTCACCGGGGAGCTGTTTTTT.

The V gene is TRBV6-5, the J gene TRBJ2-7; D is possibly TRBD2 (5 bases). The CDR3 covers 15 residues. CDR1 is MNHEY and CDR2 is SVGAGI in the germline V gene. The germline V and J ends were trimmed by 0 bases and 2 bases, with 11 bases remaining between them. CDR3: CASSYSREPTYEQYF. In nucleotides, the CDR3 is TGTGCCAGCAGTTACTCACGGGAACCTACCTACGAGCAGTACTTC.

The chain recombines TRBV7-8 with TRBJ2-7; the D is unclear. V was clipped by 3 bases and J by 7 bases, with 13 bases between them. The germline CDR1 and CDR2 sequences are SGHVS and FQNEAQ. The CDR3 is 13 residues long. Here the CDR3 reads CASSLISVREQYF. The CDR3 DNA follows: TGTGCCAGCAGCTTGATCAGCGTAAGGGAGCAGTACTTC.

This clone was seen a few times. V and J are TRBV7-2 and TRBJ2-3; unclear D gene. Germline-derived CDR1 and CDR2 are SGHTA and FQGNSA. The CDR3 is 13 amino acids. V was trimmed by 5 bases and J by 3 bases, leaving 9 bases between them. The chain's CDR3 is CASSAPGTDTQYF. CDR3 bases: TGTGCCAGCAGCGCCCCCGGGACAGATACGCAGTATTTT.